This T cell receptor beta chain was captured by sequencing in a study of OX40 agonist ivuxolimab in advanced cancers. Study-level background: Ivuxolimab, an antibody that agonizes OX40 (CD134), was administered to the patients. A mean age of approximately 60 years, range roughly 23 to 79, was recorded, and approximately 79% were male. Partial responses were recorded for three patients, including one with hepatocellular carcinoma and two with cutaneous melanoma.

Sequencing used immunoSEQ multiplex PCR; TCRdb keeps in-frame clones, though not all of them. The table includes around 75,000 clones, under 90% detected once. This CDR3 is built from 13 residues. V was shortened by 4 bases and J by 6 bases, with 13 bases between the two germline ends. Germline CDR1 is SQVTM and CDR2 is ANQGSEA. The origin of this receptor is an adult with an advanced solid tumor such as melanoma, head and neck, liver or kidney cancer. The input for sequencing was CD4+ or CD8+ T cells sorted from blood, taken in a trial of the OX40 agonist ivuxolimab. V gene TRBV29-1 combines with J gene TRBJ1-5, with D maybe TRBD1 (5 bases). CDR3 in amino acids: CSVAREMGQPQHF. For the CDR3, the DNA is TGCAGCGTTGCCAGGGAGATGGGTCAGCCCCAGCATTTT.